This TCR beta chain was recorded in a study of blood T cell repertoires in COVID-19. Germline CDR1 reads LNHDA; CDR2 reads SQIVND (reference sequence). After removal of 5 bases from V and 2 bases from J, the junction contained 4 bases not matched to a gene. The CDR3 totals 15 residues. Data came from immunoSEQ multiplex PCR; TCRdb stores just in-frame clones and leaves some out. Of 150,000 to 190,000 clones in the sample, approximately 90% were seen once. The chain employs TRBV19 and TRBJ1-5; 9 nucleotides line up with TRBD1. This clonotype was sampled from a woman aged 40 to 49 with acute or convalescent COVID-19. The sample was peripheral blood. The CDR3 spells CASSRRDRGNQPQHF. The CDR3 coding sequence is TGTGCCAGTAGTCGCCGGGACAGGGGCAATCAGCCCCAGCATTTT. The full variable domain, with the rest looked up from reference TRBV19 and TRBJ1-5, is DGGITQSPKYLFRKEGQNVTLSCEQNLNHDAMYWYRQDPGQGLRLIYYSQIVNDFQKGDIAEGYSVSREKKESFPLTVTSAQKNPTAFYLCASSRRDRGNQPQHFGDGTRLSIL.